These 7 T cell receptor beta chains came from one sample sequenced in a study of CXCR3-negative and CXCR3-positive naive CD8 T cells. Overall study results and limits: Greater hydrophobicity was found in TRB CDR3s of CXCR3-positive naive cells than of CXCR3-negative naive cells.

Their antigen targets remain unknown. 5' RACE with UMI labels generated the TRB cDNA libraries. TCRdb re-called the 5' RACE reads and gives one entry per CDR3 protein, without DNA. The table lists 150,000 to 160,000 distinct CDR3 sequences. Sequences were obtained from naive CXCR3+ CD8+ T cells from blood. Subset of the sample: CD45RO-CCR7+CD27+CD95- naive CD8+ T cells expressing CXCR3 (TNR3+). The receptors were sampled from a human donor in good health. Some clones in this sample may be carry-over from other donors' samples.

The chain employs TRBV7-9 and TRBJ1-5. The CDR3 is made up of 14 amino acids. Germline CDR1 SEHNR, CDR2 FQNEAQ (reference sequence). This CDR3 reads CASSLADSNQPQHF.

The chain's CDR3 is CASSSTRGKDGYTF. This chain uses TRBV10-2 with TRBJ1-2; TCRdb selects TRBD1, and the lack of DNA leaves this call unchecked. The germline CDR1 and CDR2 sequences are WSHSY and SAAADI. This CDR3 contains 14 residues.

The V gene is TRBV13, the J gene TRBJ2-1; no DNA is available, so the TRBD2 call from TCRdb remains unchecked. CDR3 length: 13 amino acids. CDR1 is PRHDT and CDR2 is FYEKMQ in the germline V gene (reference sequence). CDR3 sequence: CASSAGGRHEQFF.

V is TRBV28 and J is TRBJ2-5; TCRdb returns TRBD1, unconfirmable since there is no DNA. This CDR3 has 14 residues. Germline V lookup: CDR1 MDHEN, CDR2 SYDVKM. Here the CDR3 reads CASTMTGGTETQYF.

The chain joins TRBV6-5 to TRBJ2-1; TCRdb calls TRBD1, which cannot be checked without DNA. CDR3 size: 16 residues. From germline, CDR1 is MNHEY and CDR2 SVGAGI. This CDR3 is CASTEGAYASYNEQFF.

The chain links TRBV19 to TRBJ2-1; TCRdb's assignment of TRBD1 cannot be checked, as there is no DNA. Germline loops: CDR1 LNHDA, CDR2 SQIVND (reference sequence). The CDR3 spans 15 residues. CDR3 region: CASSMGQGAYNEQFF. The full variable domain, in which reference TRBV19 and TRBJ2-1 provide the parts outside the CDR3, is DGGITQSPKYLFRKEGQNVTLSCEQNLNHDAMYWYRQDPGQGLRLIYYSQIVNDFQKGDIAEGYSVSREKKESFPLTVTSAQKNPTAFYLCASSMGQGAYNEQFFGPGTRLTVL.

J is TRBJ1-6 and V is TRBV28; TCRdb returns TRBD1, unconfirmable since there is no DNA. The germline CDR1 and CDR2 sequences are MDHEN and SYDVKM. The CDR3 totals 15 residues. This CDR3 reads CASSRGTVYNSPLHF.